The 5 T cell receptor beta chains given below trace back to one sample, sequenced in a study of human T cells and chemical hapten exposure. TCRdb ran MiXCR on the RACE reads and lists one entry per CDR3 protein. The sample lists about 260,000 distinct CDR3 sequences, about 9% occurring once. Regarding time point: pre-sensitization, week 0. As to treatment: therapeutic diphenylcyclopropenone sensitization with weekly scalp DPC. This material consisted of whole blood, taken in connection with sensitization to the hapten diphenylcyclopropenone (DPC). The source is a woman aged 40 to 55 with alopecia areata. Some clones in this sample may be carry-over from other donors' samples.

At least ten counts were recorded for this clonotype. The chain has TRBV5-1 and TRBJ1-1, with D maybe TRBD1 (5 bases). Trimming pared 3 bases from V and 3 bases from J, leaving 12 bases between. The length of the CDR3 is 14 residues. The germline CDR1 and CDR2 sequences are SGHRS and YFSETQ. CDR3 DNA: TGCGCCAGCAGCTCGGGAACAGGATACACTGAAGCTTTCTTT. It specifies CASSSGTGYTEAFF.

The DNA for the CDR3 is TGTGCCAGTAGCAAGGGACGGGGCTACGAGCAGTACTTC. Translation gives CASSKGRGYEQYF. The chain is built from TRBV19 and TRBJ2-7, with D perhaps assigned TRBD1 or TRBD2 (5 bases each). Trimming pared 6 bases from V and 3 bases from J, leaving 12 bases between. CDR1 LNHDA and CDR2 SQIVND come from the germline V gene (reference sequence). This CDR3 region has 13 residues.

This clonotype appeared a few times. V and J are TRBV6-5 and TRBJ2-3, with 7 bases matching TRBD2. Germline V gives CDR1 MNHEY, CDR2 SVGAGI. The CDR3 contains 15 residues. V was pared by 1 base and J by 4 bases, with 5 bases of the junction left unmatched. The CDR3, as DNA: TGTGCCAGCAGTTACTTGGCGGGAGTAGCAGATACGCAGTATTTT. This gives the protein CASSYLAGVADTQYF.

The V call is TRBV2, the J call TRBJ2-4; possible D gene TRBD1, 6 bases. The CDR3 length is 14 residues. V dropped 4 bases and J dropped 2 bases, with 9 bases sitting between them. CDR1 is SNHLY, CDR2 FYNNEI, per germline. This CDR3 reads CASSGGLPKNIQYF. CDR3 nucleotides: TGTGCCAGCAGTGGGGGGCTGCCCAAAAACATTCAGTACTTC.

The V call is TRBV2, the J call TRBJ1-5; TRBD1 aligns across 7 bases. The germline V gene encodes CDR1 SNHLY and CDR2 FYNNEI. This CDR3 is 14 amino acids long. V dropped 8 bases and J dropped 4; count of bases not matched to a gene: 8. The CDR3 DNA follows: TGTGCCAGCTCTGACAGGGATGTTAATCAGCCCCAGCATTTT. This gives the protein CASSDRDVNQPQHF.